This T cell receptor beta chain is drawn from a study of vaccination and CD4 T cells after COVID-19. Study outcomes and limitations: Convalescent patients displayed spike mono-reactivity in 304 of 307 vaccine-specific clones.

Treatment denoted: approximately nine-day PBMC culture with coronavirus spike peptide pools or control peptides (ViraFEST assay). Negative selection recovered the CD4+ T cells once they had spent more than eight days in culture. As to this clonotype: Its antigen remains unidentified.

Trimming cost V 4 bases and J 1 base, with 4 bases left between them. The germline V gene has CDR1 SGHVS and CDR2 FNYEAQ. This CDR3 has 13 amino acids. The Oncomine TCR Beta short-read assay was applied to DNA of cultured CD4+ T cells. The template was genomic DNA from cultured CD4+ T cells. MiXCR, run by TCRdb on the PCR reads, gives a single entry per CDR3 protein. The data show some 18,000 distinct CDR3 sequences, with 70% seen just once and less than 7% held by the top ten. This receptor was identified in a human donor who had recovered from COVID-19. V is TRBV7-6 and J is TRBJ2-2; D is ambiguous. Sequenced sample: CD4+ T cells from blood, cultured in vitro. The CDR3 DNA is TGTGCCAGCAGCTCCCGGAACACCGGGGAGCTGTTTTTT. Protein sequence: CASSSRNTGELFF.